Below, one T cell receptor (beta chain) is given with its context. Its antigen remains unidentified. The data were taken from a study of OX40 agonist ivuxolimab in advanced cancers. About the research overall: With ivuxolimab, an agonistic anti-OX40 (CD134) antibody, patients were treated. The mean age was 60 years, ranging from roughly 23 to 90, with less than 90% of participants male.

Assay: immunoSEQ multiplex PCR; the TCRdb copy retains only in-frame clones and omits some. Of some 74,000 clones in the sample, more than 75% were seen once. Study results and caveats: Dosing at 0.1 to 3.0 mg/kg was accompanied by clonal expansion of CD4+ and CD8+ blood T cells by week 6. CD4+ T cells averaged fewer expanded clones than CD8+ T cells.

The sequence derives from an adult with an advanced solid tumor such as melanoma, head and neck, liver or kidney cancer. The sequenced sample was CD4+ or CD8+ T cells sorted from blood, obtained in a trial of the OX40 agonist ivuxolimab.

Here the CDR3 reads CASSLAGGGNDEQFF. In DNA, the CDR3 is TGTGCCAGCAGCCTAGCGGGAGGAGGGAACGATGAGCAGTTCTTC. The J gene is TRBJ2-1, the V gene TRBV6-4; 11 nucleotides match TRBD2. This CDR3 has 15 amino acids. Germline V lookup: CDR1 MRHNA, CDR2 SNTAGT. The ends lost 6 bases at V and 8 bases at J; junction bases unmatched: 9.